This TCR beta chain was identified in a study of spatial heterogeneity in lung cancer (dated 2019 in TCRdb). In terms of the full investigation: Samples were obtained from about 75 patients with early-stage, untreated non-small cell lung cancer from the lung TRACERx cohort. Beta-chain transcripts were consistently detected in greater numbers than alpha-chain transcripts, which likely reflected higher beta-chain transcript abundance. In the raw uncorrected reads, each unique combination of TCR and UMI appeared more than ten times on average. At surgery, 200 to 250 tumor regions, around 65 matched nontumor lung samples and 56 PBMC samples were TCR-sequenced for both alpha and beta chains. Follow-up PBMC samples were sequenced whenever the samples were available, and the median time to follow-up was approximately 2 years after resection. The study linked features of the TCR repertoire to counts of nonsynonymous mutations, which were determined by whole-exome sequencing of tumor tissue. In non-small cell lung cancer, the study made a quantitative comparison of TCR alpha and beta repertoires among multiple tumor regions, matched nontumor lung and blood. Overall study outcomes, separate from this receptor: Only 14 patients were included in the comparisons of baseline and follow-up blood repertoires. Ubiquitous expanded tumor TCRs were detected in blood more often at tumor resection than at routine follow-up. Confirming at a functional level the hypothesis that regional TCRs recognize regional mutations was considered to require additional single-cell paired TCR alpha and beta sequencing.

Library preparation used 5' RACE. TCRdb lists the instrument as NextSeq 500. In the TCR library protocol, a unique molecular identifier was attached to each TCR cDNA molecule so that PCR and sequencing errors could be corrected. As for how the authors treated the data: Decombinator tools were used for TCR identification, UMI-based error correction and CDR3 extraction. TCRs above a frequency of 2 per 1,000, corresponding to the top 1% of the tumor frequency distribution, were defined as expanded. Each repertoire was subsampled 100 times to 5,000 TCRs, after which Renyi diversity was computed with the R vegan package. CDR3 similarity networks were constructed using string-kernel similarity of amino acid triplets, with links drawn between CDR3s whose pairwise similarity was above 0.82. TCRdb redid the processing of the public reads, applying fastp at Q25 and MiXCR, and retained in-frame beta chains. Rows are unified per CDR3 protein, each entry keeping the most common DNA and genes. V and J calls and clone size were set by TCRdb, not the authors. For this sample there are around 110,000 distinct CDR3 sequences; 9% to 15% appear just once. The top ten constitute around 17% of the sample.

In light of the paper, this sample's time point label describes: blood at routine non-recurrence follow-up after resection. Whole RNA extracted from tumor and nontumor lung tissue, or from cryopreserved PBMC samples, was used for TCR sequencing without cell sorting. A patient was chosen for TCR sequencing only when enough RNA was available from at least two tumor regions. Comment on this clonotype: The target of this receptor is not known. Nothing much larger sits one base from this clone, and base qualities are not available.

This receptor was obtained from a male donor with early-stage non-small cell lung cancer. Sequenced here: PBMCs, sampled at follow-up.

CDR3 reads: CSAMGTGNTGELFF. DNA sequence: TGCAGTGCTATGGGGACAGGGAACACCGGGGAGCTGTTTTTT. The chain couples TRBV20-1 to TRBJ2-2; 8 bases in the middle match TRBD1. Trimming accounts for 4 bases at V and 1 base at J, while the number of junction bases matched to no gene is 2. CDR1 is given as DFQATT and CDR2 as SNEGSKA, both from the germline V gene (reference sequence). The CDR3, from cysteine to phenylalanine, totals 14 residues. The sequence is cut down to CDR3 DNA, 42 bases in frame from base 1.